The present TCR beta chain was sequenced within a study of Ad26.COV2.S vaccination and SARS-CoV-2 variants. Sample treatment: some 20 received Ad26.COV2.S at low or high dose, single or two shots; 5 received placebo; per-sample allocation not given. Specimen acquisition occurred on day 63 following the initial vaccine or placebo injection. Germline V gene lookup returns CDR1 MNHEY and CDR2 SMNVEV (reference sequence). This CDR3 contains 15 residues. V was pared by 5 bases and J by 7 bases, with 13 bases of the junction left unmatched. Study-wide results and limits: Recipients of vaccine and of placebo showed similar breadth of their non-spike TCR repertoires. Analyses that measured TCR breadth and depth may have underestimated total T cell responses.

Clones were read by immunoSEQ multiplex PCR, and TCRdb kept only the in-frame ones, dropping some. The sample lists 290,000 or so clones; around 87% were seen once. As for this clone: Its target is not known.

The chain couples TRBV27 to TRBJ2-7; 8 bases map to TRBD1. The TCR comes from a person aged 18-60 years who received the Ad26.COV2.S COVID-19 vaccine or a placebo. Sequencing was performed on peripheral blood, taken in a trial of Ad26.COV2.S vaccine versus placebo. The CDR3 DNA is TGTGCCAGCAGTCCTCCCCAGGGGGCCCGGGGGGAGCAGTACTTC. Protein product: CASSPPQGARGEQYF.